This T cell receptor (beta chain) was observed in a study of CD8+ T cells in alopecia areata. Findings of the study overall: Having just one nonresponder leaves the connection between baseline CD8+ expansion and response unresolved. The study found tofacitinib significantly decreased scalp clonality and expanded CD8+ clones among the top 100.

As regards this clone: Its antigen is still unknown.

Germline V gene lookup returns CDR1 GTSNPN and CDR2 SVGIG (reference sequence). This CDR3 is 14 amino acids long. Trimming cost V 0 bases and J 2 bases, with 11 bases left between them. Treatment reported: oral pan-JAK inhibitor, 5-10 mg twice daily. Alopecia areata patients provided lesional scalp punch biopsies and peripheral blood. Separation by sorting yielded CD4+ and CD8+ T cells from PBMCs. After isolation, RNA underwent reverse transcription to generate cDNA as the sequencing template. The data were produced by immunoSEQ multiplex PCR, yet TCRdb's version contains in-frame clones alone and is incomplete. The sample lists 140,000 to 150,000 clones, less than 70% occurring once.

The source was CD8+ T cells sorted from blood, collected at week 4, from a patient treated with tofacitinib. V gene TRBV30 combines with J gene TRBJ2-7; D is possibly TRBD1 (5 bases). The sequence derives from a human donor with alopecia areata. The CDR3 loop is CAWSVLSGPYEQYF. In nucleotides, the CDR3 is TGTGCCTGGAGTGTACTTTCAGGGCCCTACGAGCAGTACTTC.